These 32 T cell receptor beta chains were sequenced from one sample in a study of blood T cell repertoires in COVID-19. Clones were sequenced by immunoSEQ multiplex PCR, and TCRdb holds only the in-frame ones, with some missing. Counted here are fewer than 250,000 clones, 89% occurring once; the ten biggest clones make up 6.5% to 9.5%. What was sequenced was PBMCs or T cells enriched from blood (not recorded which). The receptor set was obtained from a woman aged 18-30 years who had recovered from COVID-19.

The chain links TRBV6-1 to TRBJ1-3; the match to TRBD1 covers 7 bases. The V gene's germline CDR1 is MNHNS and CDR2 SASEGT. With 4 bases clipped from V and 3 bases from J, the junction kept 9 bases outside the gene matches. The CDR3 loop spans 16 amino acids. CDR3 sequence reads: CASSAVGGGGGNTIYF. In DNA, the CDR3 is TGTGCCAGCAGTGCAGTAGGGGGCGGAGGTGGAAACACCATATATTTT.

V is TRBV5-1 and J is TRBJ2-5, with TRBD2 matching 14 bases. CDR3 length: 16 amino acids. Germline values: CDR1 SGHRS, CDR2 YFSETQ. The V gene end was trimmed by 3 bases and the J gene end by 4 bases; junction bases not matched to a gene: 5. The CDR3 loop is CASSSGTSGGLETQYF. The CDR3 nucleotides are TGCGCCAGCAGCTCTGGGACTAGCGGGGGTTTAGAGACCCAGTACTTC.

The chain joins TRBV18 to TRBJ2-1; TRBD1 aligns across 11 bases. Germline assignment: CDR1 KGHSH and CDR2 LQKENI. This CDR3 contains 16 residues. Trimming removed 3 bases from V and 6 bases from J; junction bases left unmatched: 7. The CDR3 spells CASSPVGTGGLNEQFF. The CDR3 DNA sequence: TGTGCCAGCTCACCCGTCGGGACAGGGGGTCTCAATGAGCAGTTCTTC.

V and J are TRBV4-1 and TRBJ1-1; D unresolved. Germline CDR1 MGHRA, CDR2 YSYEKL. The CDR3 is 15 residues long. V shed 0 bases and J shed 1 base, with 9 bases lying between them. CDR3 in DNA: TGCGCCAGCAGCCAAGATTGGGGAGAGAACACTGAAGCTTTCTTT. It encodes CASSQDWGENTEAFF.

This chain links TRBV10-2 with TRBJ1-5; D is uncertain. Per germline, CDR1 WSHSY and CDR2 SAAADI. The CDR3 spans 14 residues. V was pared by 7 bases and J by 6 bases, with 16 bases between. The CDR3 region has the DNA TGCGCCAGCACCGGAGTCGGCAATTCTCAGCCCCAGCATTTT. The encoded protein is CASTGVGNSQPQHF.

The chain's CDR3 is CATGSRHYGYTF. Here the CDR3 DNA reads TGTGCTACAGGATCACGCCACTATGGCTACACCTTC. The chain uses TRBV28 and TRBJ1-2; a possible D gene is TRBD1 (5 bases). The germline V gene has CDR1 MDHEN and CDR2 SYDVKM. This CDR3 has 12 amino acids.

The V and J genes are TRBV15 and TRBJ1-3, with a tentative D call TRBD1 (5 bases). The germline gives CDR1 LNHNV, CDR2 YYDKDF (reference sequence). Trimming removed 6 bases from V and 0 bases from J, with 15 bases in between. CDR3 length: 16 residues. CDR3 DNA sequence: TGTGCCACCAGGGGGGGAGACAGAACCTCTGGAAACACCATATATTTT. Translating it yields CATRGGDRTSGNTIYF.

This clone has a handful of counts. The V gene is TRBV11-2, the J gene TRBJ2-3; D ambiguous. The CDR3 runs 16 residues. Germline V gene lookup returns CDR1 SGHAT and CDR2 FQNNGV. V lost 5 bases, J lost 2 bases, and 17 bases lay in between. Here the CDR3 reads CASSLTIAETTDTQYF. The CDR3 DNA sequence: TGTGCCAGCAGCCTCACCATAGCTGAAACCACAGATACGCAGTATTTT.

The V and J genes are TRBV6-5 and TRBJ1-6; 7 bases map to TRBD1. Germline loops: CDR1 MNHEY, CDR2 SVGAGI. CDR3 length: 15 amino acids. With 7 bases clipped from V and 2 bases from J, the junction kept 5 bases outside the gene matches. CDR3 DNA sequence: TGTGCCAGCACCCAACAGGGGACCTATAATTCACCCCTCCACTTT. As protein: CASTQQGTYNSPLHF.

This chain uses TRBV5-6 with TRBJ1-4; TRBD1 aligns across 8 bases. Germline lookup yields CDR1 SGHDT and CDR2 YYEEEE. V trimming: 4 bases; J trimming: 8 bases; junction bases outside the gene matches: 10. The CDR3 contains 15 residues. The CDR3 nucleotides are TGTGCCAGCAGCGCTGAAGGGACAGGAGGCGAAAAACTGTTTTTT. It specifies CASSAEGTGGEKLFF. Looking up the rest from reference TRBV5-6 and TRBJ1-4 gives the full variable domain: DAGVTQSPTHLIKTRGQQVTLRCSPKSGHDTVSWYQQALGQGPQFIFQYYEEEERQRGNFPDRFSGHQFPNYSSELNVNALLLGDSALYLCASSAEGTGGEKLFFGSGTQLSVL.

The V gene is TRBV4-1, the J gene TRBJ2-7; 9 nucleotides match TRBD1. Losses at the gene ends were 0 bases for V and 5 bases for J; bases not matched to a gene: 8. Germline CDR1 and CDR2: MGHRA and YSYEKL. This CDR3 has 16 residues. The CDR3 reads CASSQDQGTGYNEQYF. DNA of the CDR3: TGCGCCAGCAGCCAAGATCAAGGGACAGGGTATAACGAGCAGTACTTC.

The chain links TRBV7-6 to TRBJ1-1, with 7 bases that match TRBD1. This CDR3 has 14 amino acids. The ends lost 5 bases at V and 3 bases at J; junction bases unmatched: 6. CDR1 and CDR2 (germline): SGHVS, FNYEAQ. The CDR3 coding sequence is TGTGCCAGCAGCCCACAGGGGATCCACACTGAAGCTTTCTTT. Translating gives CASSPQGIHTEAFF.

The chain has TRBV6-4 and TRBJ1-2; 7 bases are shared with TRBD1. The CDR3 covers 14 residues. The germline CDR1 and CDR2 sequences are MRHNA and SNTAGT. J lost 6 bases, V lost 6 bases, and 10 bases had no gene match. The DNA of the CDR3 is TGTGCCAGCAGATTAGACAGGGCTTCGGATGGCTACACCTTC. This codes for CASRLDRASDGYTF.

This clone was counted only a few times. The chain couples TRBV7-2 to TRBJ2-3, with D unclear. V was clipped by 3 bases and J by 2 bases, with 6 bases between them. The CDR3 totals 13 residues. Germline loops: CDR1 SGHTA, CDR2 FQGNSA. CDR3 amino acids: CASSLALTDTQYF. Written as DNA, the CDR3 is TGTGCCAGCAGCTTGGCCCTCACAGATACGCAGTATTTT. Using reference TRBV7-2 and TRBJ2-3 for the parts outside the CDR3, the full variable domain is GAGVSQSPSNKVTEKGKDVELRCDPISGHTALYWYRQSLGQGLEFLIYFQGNSAPDKSGLPSDRFSAERTGGSVSTLTIQRTQQEDSAVYLCASSLALTDTQYFGPGTRLTVL.

The genes are TRBV7-5 and TRBJ1-2. TRBV7-5 is a pseudogene locus. There are 13 residues in the CDR3. CDR3 DNA: TGTGCCAGAAGCCGCCACTGCGGGGAAGGCTACACCTTC. Amino acid sequence: CARSRHCGEGYTF.

V usage is TRBV9 and J usage is TRBJ1-1; no reliable D call. V gave up 0 bases and J gave up 8 bases, with 17 bases separating them. CDR1 is SGDLS and CDR2 is YYNGEE in the germline V gene. This CDR3 spans 15 amino acids. The DNA of the CDR3 is TGTGCCAGCAGCGTAGGAGACGGCCCCCAAGCGGAAGCTTTCTTT. It codes for CASSVGDGPQAEAFF.

This clone occurred once. The chain employs TRBV9 and TRBJ1-1, with a possible D match to TRBD1 (5 bases). Trimming removed 2 bases from V and 5 bases from J, with 10 bases in between. CDR1 SGDLS and CDR2 YYNGEE come from the germline V gene. The CDR3 is 13 residues long. The CDR3 nucleotides are TGTGCCAGCAGCGTGGACTACAGGACTGAAGCTTTCTTT. Its translation is CASSVDYRTEAFF.

The rearrangement uses TRBV5-8 and TRBJ1-5; 11 bases are a match to TRBD1. The V gene's germline CDR1 is SGHTS and CDR2 YDEGEE. CDR3 length: 15 amino acids. V gave up 2 bases and J gave up 6 bases; unmatched junction bases: 4. The CDR3 coding sequence is TGTGCCAGCAGCTTAGGGACAGGGGGTAGTCAGCCCCAGCATTTT. The encoded protein is CASSLGTGGSQPQHF.

There are a few counts of this clone. The rearrangement joins TRBV6-4 to TRBJ2-6, with a tentative D call TRBD1 (6 bases). V lost 0 bases to trimming and J lost 0 bases, with 6 bases between them. Germline V lookup: CDR1 MRHNA, CDR2 SNTAGT. The CDR3 has 16 amino acids. CDR3 protein: CASSDSDSSGANVLTF. The CDR3 nucleotides read TGTGCCAGCAGTGACTCGGACAGCTCTGGGGCCAACGTCCTGACTTTC.

V and J are TRBV18 and TRBJ2-5; 8 bases match TRBD1. Germline V gives CDR1 KGHSH, CDR2 LQKENI. V trimming: 1 base; J trimming: 3 bases; junction bases outside the gene matches: 10. CDR3 length equals 17 residues. This chain's CDR3 is CASSPQAPGGGEETQYF. The CDR3 DNA follows: TGTGCCAGCTCACCACAAGCTCCAGGGGGCGGTGAAGAGACCCAGTACTTC.

The genes are TRBV4-2 and TRBJ1-5; TRBD1 matches at 7 bases. The CDR3 has 16 amino acids. V lost 0 bases, J lost 0 bases, and 2 bases stayed unmatched. The V gene's germline CDR1 is LGHNA and CDR2 YNFKEQ. The CDR3 DNA reads as TGTGCCAGCAGCCAAGAAGACAGGGATAGCAATCAGCCCCAGCATTTT. It codes for CASSQEDRDSNQPQHF.

This chain joins TRBV4-1 and TRBJ1-4; tentatively, D is TRBD1 (6 bases). The germline gives CDR1 MGHRA, CDR2 YSYEKL. There are 16 residues in the CDR3. V dropped 6 bases and J dropped 7 bases, with 21 bases sitting between them. For the CDR3, the DNA is TGCGCCAGCAGTTACCTTGGGGGCCAGCTAGGTGAAAAACTGTTTTTT. Residues: CASSYLGGQLGEKLFF.

The genes are TRBV21-1 and TRBJ1-1; the table's D call, TRBD1, has no DNA check behind it. TRBV21-1 has pseudogene status. The CDR3 loop spans 18 amino acids. The CDR3 spells CASSRQGAGIEKNTEAFF. In DNA form, the CDR3 reads TGTGCCAGCAGCAGGCAAGGGGCAGGGATAGAAAAGAACACTGAAGCTTTCTTT.

The gene calls are TRBV19 and TRBJ2-7, with 11 nucleotides matching TRBD1. CDR3 length equals 15 residues. Germline-derived CDR1 and CDR2 are LNHDA and SQIVND (reference sequence). The V segment lost 4 bases and the J segment 4 bases; nucleotides outside the gene matches: 6. CDR3 protein: CASSTGTGGVYEQYF. In DNA form, the CDR3 reads TGTGCCAGTAGTACGGGGACAGGGGGGGTTTACGAGCAGTACTTC.

V is TRBV5-1 and J is TRBJ1-2; 7 bases are shared with TRBD1. The germline V gene encodes CDR1 SGHRS and CDR2 YFSETQ. The CDR3 is made up of 16 amino acids. V dropped 4 bases and J dropped 0; count of bases not matched to a gene: 9. CDR3 sequence (DNA): TGCGCCAGCAGCCTCAATGACAGGGAAGCTAACTATGGCTACACCTTC. It codes for CASSLNDREANYGYTF. The complete variable domain, with remaining parts taken from reference TRBV5-1 and TRBJ1-2, reads KAGVTQTPRYLIKTRGQQVTLSCSPISGHRSVSWYQQTPGQGLQFLFEYFSETQRNKGNFPGRFSGRQFSNSRSEMNVSTLELGDSALYLCASSLNDREANYGYTFGSGTRLTVV.

The chain employs TRBV10-3 and TRBJ1-2; 7 nucleotides match TRBD1. Germline CDR1 and CDR2: ENHRY and SYGVKD. V was pared by 3 bases and J by 8 bases, with 9 bases of the junction left unmatched. There are 14 residues in the CDR3. The CDR3 here is CAISDHDREEGYTF. For the CDR3, the DNA is TGTGCCATCAGTGACCACGACAGGGAGGAGGGCTACACCTTC.

This clone was seen a handful of times. This chain uses TRBV6-5 with TRBJ1-1; D is ambiguous. The CDR3 covers 14 residues. Germline values: CDR1 MNHEY, CDR2 SVGAGI. V lost 3 bases to trimming and J lost 4 bases, with 12 bases between them. The CDR3 coding sequence is TGTGCCAGCAGTTATGGACCCCGGGGCACTGAAGCTTTCTTT. It is translated as CASSYGPRGTEAFF.

The rearrangement links TRBV6-6 to TRBJ2-3, with 10 bases lining up with TRBD1. Germline values: CDR1 MNHNY, CDR2 SVGAGI (reference sequence). The V segment lost 8 bases and the J segment 5 bases; nucleotides outside the gene matches: 4. This CDR3 comprises 13 residues. The CDR3 bases are TGTGCCAGCGACGGACAGGGGGTAGATACGCAGTATTTT. Its translation is CASDGQGVDTQYF.

V gene TRBV28 combines with J gene TRBJ1-2; D possibly corresponds to TRBD1 (5 bases). Germline CDR1 is MDHEN and CDR2 is SYDVKM. The CDR3 runs to 12 residues. The V end was cut by 9 bases, the J end by 1 base, with 9 bases between. CDR3 loop: CASSQGNYGYTF. The CDR3 region has the DNA TGTGCCAGTTCCCAGGGTAACTATGGCTACACCTTC.

Details on this clone: At the DNA level, this CDR3 is encoded by other sequences in the same sample as well. This CDR3 reads CASSYDRGGGYTF. CDR3 in DNA: TGTGCCAGCAGTTACGACAGGGGAGGCGGCTACACCTTC. V is TRBV12-3 or TRBV12-4 and J is TRBJ1-2, with TRBD1 matching 8 bases. CDR3 size: 13 residues. The junction had 6 bases not matched to a gene; V was cut back by 4 bases and J by 8 bases.

This chain connects TRBV30 to TRBJ1-1; a possible D gene is TRBD1 (5 bases). Per the germline V gene, CDR1 is GTSNPN and CDR2 is SVGIG (reference sequence). Trimming removed 3 bases at V and 5 bases at J, with 25 bases between. This CDR3 comprises 17 residues. CDR3 in amino acids: CAWSNHRRTGGSTEAFF. CDR3 coding DNA: TGTGCCTGGAGCAACCATAGGAGAACAGGTGGAAGTACTGAAGCTTTCTTT.

The chain is built from TRBV4-1 and TRBJ2-3; a possible D gene is TRBD2 (6 bases). Germline loops: CDR1 MGHRA, CDR2 YSYEKL. Trimming stripped 4 bases from V and 4 bases from J, with 12 bases between. The CDR3 is 14 residues long. In DNA form, the CDR3 reads TGCGCCAGCAGCCCCGGGTTAGCGGCAGATACGCAGTATTTT. Translation: CASSPGLAADTQYF.